Listed below are T cell receptor beta chains from one sample, sequenced in a study of CXCR3-negative and CXCR3-positive naive CD8 T cells. TCRdb reprocessed the 5' RACE reads, keeping one entry per CDR3 protein, no DNA. This sample's table reports tens of thousands of distinct CDR3 sequences. Sequencing used memory CD8+ T cells from blood. The receptors here all came from a human donor in good health. Some clones in this sample may be carry-over from other donors' samples. The CDR3 runs from the conserved cysteine through the conserved F or W. Fields, in order: J gene, V gene, CDR3 protein.

TRBJ2-2	TRBV12-3/TRBV12-4	CASRSIEGPGELFF
TRBJ2-7	TRBV5-1	CASSLTGAYEQYF
TRBJ2-1	TRBV11-1	CASRPGTSGVGNEQFF
TRBJ2-1	TRBV5-6	CASKAISSYNEQFF
TRBJ1-4	TRBV5-4	CASSLEGQGEKLFF
TRBJ2-2	TRBV7-9	CASSPHLTPVLFF
TRBJ1-4	TRBV29-1	CSGIVEGEKLFF
TRBJ2-4	TRBV29-1	CSVLWDSGIQYF
TRBJ1-1	TRBV3-1	CASSGGRLDRAEAFF
TRBJ2-7	TRBV6-6	CASSYSGGEQYF
TRBJ1-1	TRBV28	CASSFPRGLGAFF
TRBJ2-1	TRBV27	CASSLNPDSYNEQFF
TRBJ1-5	TRBV29-1	CSVHLGTHQPQHF
TRBJ2-1	TRBV20-1	CSARGLAVNEQFF